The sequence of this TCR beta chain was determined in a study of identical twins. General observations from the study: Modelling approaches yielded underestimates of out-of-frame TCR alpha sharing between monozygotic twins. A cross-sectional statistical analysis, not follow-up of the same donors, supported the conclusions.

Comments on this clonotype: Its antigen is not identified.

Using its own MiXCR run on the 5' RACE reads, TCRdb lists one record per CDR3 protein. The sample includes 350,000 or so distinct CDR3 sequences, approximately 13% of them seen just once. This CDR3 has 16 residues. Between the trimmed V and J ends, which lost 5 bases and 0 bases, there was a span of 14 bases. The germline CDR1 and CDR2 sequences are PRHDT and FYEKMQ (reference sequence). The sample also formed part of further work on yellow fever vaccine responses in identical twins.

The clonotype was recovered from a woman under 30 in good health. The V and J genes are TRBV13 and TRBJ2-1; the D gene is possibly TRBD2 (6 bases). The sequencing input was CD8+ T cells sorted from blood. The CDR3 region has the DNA TGTGCCAGCAGCCCAGTGGGGAGGAGCTCCTACAATGAGCAGTTCTTC. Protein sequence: CASSPVGRSSYNEQFF.